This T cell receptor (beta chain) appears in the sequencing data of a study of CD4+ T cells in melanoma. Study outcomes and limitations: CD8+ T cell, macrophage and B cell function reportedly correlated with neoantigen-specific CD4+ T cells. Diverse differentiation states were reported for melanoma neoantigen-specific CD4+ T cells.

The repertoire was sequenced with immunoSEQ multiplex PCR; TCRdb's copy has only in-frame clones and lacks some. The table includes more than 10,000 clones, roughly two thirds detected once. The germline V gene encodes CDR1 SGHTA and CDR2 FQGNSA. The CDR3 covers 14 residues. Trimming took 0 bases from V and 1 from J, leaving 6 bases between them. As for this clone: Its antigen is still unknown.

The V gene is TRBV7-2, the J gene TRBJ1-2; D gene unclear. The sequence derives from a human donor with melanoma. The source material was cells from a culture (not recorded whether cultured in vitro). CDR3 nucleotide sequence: TGTGCCAGCAGCTTAGCCACAATTAACTATGGCTACACCTTC. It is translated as CASSLATINYGYTF.